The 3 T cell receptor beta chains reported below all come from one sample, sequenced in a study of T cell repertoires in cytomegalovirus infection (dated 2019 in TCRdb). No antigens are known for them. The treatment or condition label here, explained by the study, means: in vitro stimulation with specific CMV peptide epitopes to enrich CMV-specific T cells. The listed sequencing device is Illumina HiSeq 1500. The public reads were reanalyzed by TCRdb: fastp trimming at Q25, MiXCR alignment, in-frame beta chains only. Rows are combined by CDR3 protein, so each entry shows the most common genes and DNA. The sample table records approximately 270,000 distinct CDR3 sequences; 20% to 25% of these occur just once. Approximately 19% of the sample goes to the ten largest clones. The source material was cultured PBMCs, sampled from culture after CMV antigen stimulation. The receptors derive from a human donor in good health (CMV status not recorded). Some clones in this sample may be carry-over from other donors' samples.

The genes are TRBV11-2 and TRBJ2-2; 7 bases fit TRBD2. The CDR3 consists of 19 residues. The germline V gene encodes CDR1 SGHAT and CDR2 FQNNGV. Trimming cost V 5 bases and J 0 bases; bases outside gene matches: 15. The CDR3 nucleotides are TGTGCCAGCAGCCGAGTAGCGGGCCAGAATTCCGCGAACACCGGGGAGCTGTTTTTT. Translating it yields CASSRVAGQNSANTGELFF.

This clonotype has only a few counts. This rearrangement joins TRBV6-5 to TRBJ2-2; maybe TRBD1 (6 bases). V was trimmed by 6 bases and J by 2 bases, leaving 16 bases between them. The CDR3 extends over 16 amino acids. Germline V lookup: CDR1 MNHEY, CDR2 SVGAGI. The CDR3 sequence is CASSIRGRGNTGELFF. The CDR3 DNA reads TGTGCCAGCAGCATACGAGGCAGGGGCAACACCGGGGAGCTGTTTTTT.

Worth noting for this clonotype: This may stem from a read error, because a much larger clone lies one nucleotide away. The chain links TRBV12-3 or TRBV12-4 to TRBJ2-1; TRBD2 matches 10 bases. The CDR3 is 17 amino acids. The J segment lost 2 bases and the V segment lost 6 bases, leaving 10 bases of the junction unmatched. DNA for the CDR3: TGTGCCAGCAGCCGACGTAGCGGGAGGCTTCCCTACAATGAGCAGTTCTTC. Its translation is CASSRRSGRLPYNEQFF.